The 27 T cell receptor beta chains in this list originate from one sample, sequenced in a study of blood T cell repertoires in COVID-19. Profiling relied on immunoSEQ multiplex PCR, and the TCRdb table lists in-frame clones only, not all of them. The table shows around 64,000 clones, with 87% occurring only once. Material for sequencing was peripheral blood. These receptors came from a man aged 45-65 years with active COVID-19.

The chain joins TRBV2 to TRBJ1-6; D is uncertain. Germline V gives CDR1 SNHLY, CDR2 FYNNEI. Trimming removed 5 bases at V and 10 bases at J, with 15 bases between. The CDR3 length is 14 residues. CDR3 nucleotides: TGTGCCAGCAGTAGAACAGTTGTTGCCTCACCCCTCCACTTT. It codes for CASSRTVVASPLHF.

This rearrangement joins TRBV9 to TRBJ2-1, with a tentative D call TRBD2 (7 bases). The CDR3 spans 16 residues. Germline values: CDR1 SGDLS, CDR2 YYNGEE. V lost 0 bases and J 7 bases, leaving 17 bases between the germline ends. The CDR3 is CASSVAVWEGENEQFF. DNA for the CDR3: TGTGCCAGCAGCGTAGCGGTATGGGAGGGGGAGAATGAGCAGTTCTTC.

The J gene is TRBJ2-1, the V gene TRBV7-9, with D perhaps TRBD1 (6 bases). Germline values: CDR1 SEHNR, CDR2 FQNEAQ (reference sequence). Trimming removed 1 base at V and 3 bases at J, with 16 bases between. This CDR3 spans 17 amino acids. Here the CDR3 reads CASSLVQGSSYYNEQFF. The CDR3 bases are TGTGCCAGCAGCTTAGTTCAGGGGTCCTCCTACTACAATGAGCAGTTCTTC.

J is TRBJ2-3 and V is TRBV5-4; D may be TRBD2 (6 bases). Trimming took 3 bases from V and 0 from J, leaving 11 bases between them. The germline V gene encodes CDR1 SGHNT and CDR2 YYREEE (reference sequence). The CDR3 spans 15 residues. The DNA of the CDR3 is TGTGCCAGCAGCTCAGCGGGTTCTAGCACAGATACGCAGTATTTT. Amino acid sequence: CASSSAGSSTDTQYF. Full variable domain (remainder filled in from reference TRBV5-4 and TRBJ2-3): ETGVTQSPTHLIKTRGQQVTLRCSSQSGHNTVSWYQQALGQGPQFIFQYYREEENGRGNFPPRFSGLQFPNYSSELNVNALELDDSALYLCASSSAGSSTDTQYFGPGTRLTVL.

The V and J genes are TRBV5-1 and TRBJ2-7; 9 positions match TRBD1. V shed 0 bases and J 5 bases; nucleotides not matched to a gene: 9. The CDR3 length is 16 residues. The germline gives CDR1 SGHRS, CDR2 YFSETQ. The CDR3 loop reads CASSLATGGAGDEQYF. For the CDR3, the DNA is TGCGCCAGCAGCTTGGCAACAGGGGGCGCGGGGGACGAGCAGTACTTC.

The chain carries TRBV15 and TRBJ1-5; 10 nucleotides match TRBD1. The CDR3 has 16 residues. Germline V gene data show CDR1 as LNHNV and CDR2 as YYDKDF (reference sequence). V lost 1 base and J lost 3; bases outside the gene matches: 3. In nucleotides, the CDR3 is TGTGCCACCAGCAGAGGGACAGGGGGGTACAATCAGCCCCAGCATTTT. Amino acid sequence: CATSRGTGGYNQPQHF.

V usage is TRBV5-5 and J usage is TRBJ2-7; TRBD1 aligns across 7 bases. The ends lost 7 bases at V and 5 bases at J; junction bases unmatched: 15. The CDR3 loop spans 15 amino acids. CDR1 and CDR2 (germline): SGHKS, YYEKEE (reference sequence). This CDR3 is CASGGSGGIRDEQYF. The CDR3 nucleotides read TGTGCCAGCGGGGGATCAGGGGGAATCCGCGACGAGCAGTACTTC.

This clone is a singleton in its sample. The chain is built from TRBV28 and TRBJ1-2; TRBD1 aligns across 8 bases. V lost 5 bases and J lost 6; bases outside the gene matches: 11. The CDR3 contains 15 residues. Germline assignment: CDR1 MDHEN and CDR2 SYDVKM. CDR3 loop: CASSSRSDRGNGYTF. The CDR3 DNA sequence: TGTGCCAGCAGTAGCCGATCCGACAGGGGAAATGGCTACACCTTC.

This chain connects TRBV4-2 to TRBJ2-3; no definite D call. CDR3 length equals 13 residues. Trimming took 1 base from V and 6 from J, leaving 8 bases between them. Germline values: CDR1 LGHNA, CDR2 YNFKEQ. The CDR3: CASSQVVADTQYF. The DNA for the CDR3 is TGTGCCAGCAGCCAAGTGGTAGCCGATACGCAGTATTTT.

The chain combines TRBV6-5 with TRBJ2-7; TRBD1 agrees at 7 bases. The CDR3 contains 15 residues. Germline V CDR1 and CDR2: MNHEY, SVGAGI. The V gene end was trimmed by 6 bases and the J gene end by 1 base; junction bases not matched to a gene: 9. DNA for the CDR3: TGTGCCAGCAGGCAAGGACAGGTTTCTTCCTACGAGCAGTACTTC. Protein sequence: CASRQGQVSSYEQYF.

V is TRBV4-1 and J is TRBJ1-5; 7 bases map to TRBD1. Germline CDR1 reads MGHRA; CDR2 reads YSYEKL. This CDR3 is 15 amino acids long. J gave up 5 bases and V 4 bases, and 8 bases lay outside the gene matches. The DNA of the CDR3 is TGCGCCAGCAGCCTTCAACCAGGGGGAGATCAGCCCCAGCATTTT. Its translation is CASSLQPGGDQPQHF.

CDR3 in DNA: TGTGCCAGCAGCCCAAAGGCCGGGACTAGCGTGAACGAGCAGTACTTC. Protein product: CASSPKAGTSVNEQYF. V is TRBV5-4 and J is TRBJ2-7; TRBD2 matches 10 bases. From germline, CDR1 is SGHNT and CDR2 YYREEE (reference sequence). Unmatched junction bases numbered 12, after V lost 4 bases and J lost 5 bases. This CDR3 contains 16 residues.

There are a few counts of this clone. The gene calls are TRBV2 and TRBJ2-1; a possible D gene is TRBD2 (5 bases). The CDR3 runs to 14 residues. Germline V lookup: CDR1 SNHLY, CDR2 FYNNEI. V was pared by 5 bases and J by 2 bases, with 10 bases between. The CDR3 DNA is TGTGCCAGCAGTAAGGTGGAGGCCTACAATGAGCAGTTCTTC. Its translation is CASSKVEAYNEQFF.

This rearrangement joins TRBV10-3 to TRBJ2-7, with D possibly being TRBD2 (6 bases). CDR1 and CDR2 (germline): ENHRY, SYGVKD. The CDR3 is 14 amino acids. V lost 9 bases to trimming and J lost 2 bases, with 17 bases between them. DNA for the CDR3: TGTGCCATTCGGGGACTGCGGGGCGCCTACGAGCAGTACTTC. It translates to CAIRGLRGAYEQYF.

The CDR3 sequence is CASSLTGGRATETQYF. The CDR3 DNA is TGTGCCAGCAGCTTAACTGGCGGGAGGGCGACAGAGACCCAGTACTTC. J is TRBJ2-5 and V is TRBV7-2; 9 bases are shared with TRBD2. CDR3 length equals 16 residues. V lost 2 bases, J lost 4 bases, and 8 bases stayed unmatched. CDR1 is SGHTA and CDR2 is FQGNSA in the germline V gene.

The chain is built from TRBV27 and TRBJ2-7; D is possibly TRBD1 (6 bases). V lost 5 bases and J 0 bases, leaving 14 bases between the germline ends. Germline lookup yields CDR1 MNHEY and CDR2 SMNVEV (reference sequence). This CDR3 is 15 amino acids long. CDR3 in amino acids: CASSNHTGYSYEQYF. The CDR3 DNA sequence: TGTGCCAGCAGTAACCATACAGGGTACTCCTACGAGCAGTACTTC.

The chain is built from TRBV11-1 and TRBJ2-3; D might be TRBD2 (6 bases). This CDR3 has 16 amino acids. Germline V gives CDR1 SGHAT, CDR2 FQDESV (reference sequence). V lost 6 bases, J lost 0 bases, and 16 bases lay in between. The CDR3 DNA is TGTGCCAGCAGTTTAACATCGGGACTGAGCACAGATACGCAGTATTTT. Translation gives CASSLTSGLSTDTQYF.

This rearrangement joins TRBV7-3 to TRBJ2-3; maybe TRBD1 (6 bases). Trimming pared 5 bases from V and 1 base from J, leaving 13 bases between. The CDR3 length is 15 residues. Germline-derived CDR1 and CDR2 are SGHTA and FQGTGA. The CDR3 nucleotides read TGTGCCAGCAGCCTGCAGGGGATTCGCACAGATACGCAGTATTTT. Its protein product is CASSLQGIRTDTQYF.

The sample holds a few counts of this clone. The chain couples TRBV28 to TRBJ1-2; D remains unclear. Trimming took 3 bases from V and 4 from J, leaving 9 bases between them. Germline V CDR1 and CDR2: MDHEN, SYDVKM. This CDR3 is built from 13 residues. The CDR3 loop is CASSLVTVYGYTF. The CDR3 region has the DNA TGTGCCAGCAGTTTGGTTACGGTCTATGGCTACACCTTC.

The chain couples TRBV7-2 to TRBJ1-2; 9 bases fit TRBD1. This CDR3 contains 14 residues. Unmatched junction bases numbered 8, after V lost 4 bases and J lost 8 bases. The germline V gene has CDR1 SGHTA and CDR2 FQGNSA. The CDR3 region has the DNA TGTGCCAGCAGCTCAAACAGGGGGCGAATGGGCTACACCTTC. Protein product: CASSSNRGRMGYTF.

In its sample, this clone was seen many times. The genes are TRBV6-1 and TRBJ1-5; unclear D gene. Germline V gene sequence: CDR1 MNHNS, CDR2 SASEGT. CDR3 length: 12 residues. V lost 3 bases to trimming and J lost 4 bases, with 4 bases between them. The CDR3 loop is CASSDPNQPQHF. In DNA form, the CDR3 reads TGTGCCAGCAGTGACCCAAATCAGCCCCAGCATTTT.

V gene TRBV19 combines with J gene TRBJ1-5, with TRBD1 matching 7 bases. This CDR3 has 15 amino acids. V was pared by 5 bases and J by 6 bases, with 10 bases of the junction left unmatched. Germline V gene lookup returns CDR1 LNHDA and CDR2 SQIVND (reference sequence). The CDR3 here is CASSDLRDSRQPQHF. CDR3 DNA sequence: TGTGCCAGTAGTGATCTTCGGGACAGTCGTCAGCCCCAGCATTTT. The full variable domain, its missing parts supplied by reference TRBV19 and TRBJ1-5, is DGGITQSPKYLFRKEGQNVTLSCEQNLNHDAMYWYRQDPGQGLRLIYYSQIVNDFQKGDIAEGYSVSREKKESFPLTVTSAQKNPTAFYLCASSDLRDSRQPQHFGDGTRLSIL.

This chain links TRBV19 with TRBJ2-3; possible D gene TRBD1, 5 bases. This CDR3 comprises 17 residues. Trimming stripped 4 bases from V and 4 bases from J, with 21 bases between. Germline V gene data show CDR1 as LNHDA and CDR2 as SQIVND (reference sequence). CDR3 in amino acids: CASSTSRVIRGADTQYF. In DNA form, the CDR3 reads TGTGCCAGTAGTACCTCCAGGGTCATTAGGGGCGCAGATACGCAGTATTTT.

This chain connects TRBV27 to TRBJ2-3; no definite D call. Deletions cut 5 bases from V and 1 base from J, with 16 bases between. CDR3 size: 16 residues. CDR1 and CDR2 from the germline V gene are MNHEY and SMNVEV (reference sequence). The DNA of the CDR3 is TGTGCCAGCAGTCCTATAACCTACTCCCGCACAGATACGCAGTATTTT. Translated, it gives CASSPITYSRTDTQYF.

This chain connects TRBV28 to TRBJ2-7, with 7 bases matching TRBD2. Per the germline V gene, CDR1 is MDHEN and CDR2 is SYDVKM. V shed 10 bases, J shed 0 bases, and the junction held 12 bases outside the gene matches. CDR3 size: 15 residues. The CDR3 protein is CATHLAVVSSYEQYF. The CDR3 coding sequence is TGTGCCACCCATCTAGCGGTAGTCTCCTCCTACGAGCAGTACTTC.

This chain connects TRBV2 to TRBJ2-1; 10 bases align to TRBD2. Germline loops: CDR1 SNHLY, CDR2 FYNNEI. CDR3 length: 14 residues. V lost 10 bases and J lost 4; bases outside the gene matches: 7. CDR3 residues: CATTSGTHYNEQFF. The DNA for the CDR3 is TGTGCCACTACTAGCGGGACGCATTACAATGAGCAGTTCTTC.

V is TRBV6-5 and J is TRBJ1-5, with 10 nucleotides matching TRBD1. The CDR3 contains 15 residues. The V and J ends lost 0 bases and 7 bases, in that order; junction bases with no gene match: 3. CDR1 and CDR2 from the germline V gene are MNHEY and SVGAGI. The CDR3 here is CASSYSGQGNQPQHF. CDR3 nucleotide sequence: TGTGCCAGCAGTTACTCGGGACAGGGGAACCAGCCCCAGCATTTT.